This T cell receptor beta chain was observed in a study of shared clonotypes between healthy human individuals. Repertoires were generated with immunoSEQ multiplex PCR, while TCRdb's copy carries only in-frame clones and drops some. In the table there are about 2 million clones, 85% to 95% of which are singletons. The CDR3 spans 16 residues. Germline V gene data show CDR1 as SGHAT and CDR2 as FQNNGV. Trimming removed 4 bases from V and 4 bases from J; junction bases left unmatched: 9. This clonotype was sampled from a man aged 18 to 30 in good health. Material for sequencing was naive CD4+ T cells sorted from blood. Subset here: CD45RA+ positively selected. The chain carries TRBV11-2 and TRBJ2-7; TRBD2 aligns across 11 bases. Written as DNA, the CDR3 is TGTGCCAGCAGCTCCCCTAGCGGGGGGAATTGGTACGAGCAGTACTTC. This encodes CASSSPSGGNWYEQYF.